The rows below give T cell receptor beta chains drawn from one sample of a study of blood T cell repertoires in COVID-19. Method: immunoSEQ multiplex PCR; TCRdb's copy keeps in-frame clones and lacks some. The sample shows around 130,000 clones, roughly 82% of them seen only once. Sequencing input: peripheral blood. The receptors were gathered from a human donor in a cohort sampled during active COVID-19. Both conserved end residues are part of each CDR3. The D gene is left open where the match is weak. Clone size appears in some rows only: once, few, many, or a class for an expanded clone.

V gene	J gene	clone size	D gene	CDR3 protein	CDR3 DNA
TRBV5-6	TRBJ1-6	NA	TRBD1	CASSATGDNSPLHF	TGTGCCAGCAGCGCCACAGGGGACAATTCACCCCTCCACTTT
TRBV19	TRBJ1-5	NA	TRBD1	CASSIDPGQRNQPQHF	TGTGCCAGTAGTATAGATCCGGGACAGCGCAATCAGCCCCAGCATTTT
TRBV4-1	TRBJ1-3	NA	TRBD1	CASSRGTAGLFSGNTIYF	TGCGCCAGCAGCCGAGGGACAGCTGGCCTTTTCTCTGGAAACACCATATATTTT
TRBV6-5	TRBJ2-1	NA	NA	CASSPSRGPYNEQFF	TGTGCCAGCAGCCCCTCGCGGGGGCCTTACAATGAGCAGTTCTTC
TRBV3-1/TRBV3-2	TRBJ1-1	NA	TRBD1	CASSLGQVNTEAFF	TGTGCCAGCAGCCTAGGACAGGTTAACACTGAAGCTTTCTTT
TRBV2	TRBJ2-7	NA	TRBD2	CASSGGGVEQYF	TGTGCCAGCAGTGGTGGGGGGGTTGAGCAGTACTTC
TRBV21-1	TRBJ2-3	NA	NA	CASSNKTGSTDTQYF	TGTGCCAGCAGCAATAAGACAGGGTCCACAGATACGCAGTATTTT
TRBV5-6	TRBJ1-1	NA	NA	CASSLDVGLANTEAFF	TGTGCCAGCAGCTTGGACGTCGGTCTAGCGAACACTGAAGCTTTCTTT
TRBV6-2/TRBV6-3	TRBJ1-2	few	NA	CASRYERGYTF	TGTGCCAGCAGGTACGAGAGAGGCTACACCTTC
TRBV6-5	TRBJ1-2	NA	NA	CASSSQWDKGYGYTF	TGTGCCAGCAGTAGCCAGTGGGACAAGGGGTATGGCTACACCTTC
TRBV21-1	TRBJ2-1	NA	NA	CASSKLELATYNEQFF	TGTGCCAGCAGCAAACTAGAACTAGCGACCTACAATGAGCAGTTCTTC
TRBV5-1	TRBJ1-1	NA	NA	CASSLDLGAHTEAFF	TGCGCCAGCAGCTTGGACCTGGGGGCGCACACTGAAGCTTTCTTT
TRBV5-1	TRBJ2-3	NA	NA	CASTPGGRSTDTQYF	TGCGCCAGCACCCCTGGTGGCAGAAGCACAGATACGCAGTATTTT
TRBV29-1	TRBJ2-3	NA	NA	CSVNGFATDTQYF	TGCAGCGTTAACGGGTTCGCCACAGATACGCAGTATTTT
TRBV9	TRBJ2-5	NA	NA	CASSVGAEETQYF	TGTGCCAGCAGCGTAGGGGCAGAAGAGACCCAGTACTTC
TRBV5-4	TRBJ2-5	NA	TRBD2	CASSYPSGGAETQYF	TGTGCCAGCAGTTATCCTAGCGGGGGGGCGGAGACCCAGTACTTC
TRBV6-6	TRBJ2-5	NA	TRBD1	CASSQGQGGQETQYF	TGTGCCAGCAGCCAGGGACAGGGCGGCCAAGAGACCCAGTACTTC
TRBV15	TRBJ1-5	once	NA	CATSSLTGNQPQHF	TGTGCCACCAGCAGCCTTACAGGGAATCAGCCCCAGCATTTT
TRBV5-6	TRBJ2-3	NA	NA	CASSTSSTDTQYF	TGTGCCAGCAGCACATCTAGCACAGATACGCAGTATTTT
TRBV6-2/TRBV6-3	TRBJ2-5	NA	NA	CASSFTSSRGTQYF	TGTGCCAGCAGTTTTACTAGCTCCCGAGGGACCCAGTACTTC
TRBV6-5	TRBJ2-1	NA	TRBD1	CASLRGQFSYNEQFF	TGTGCCAGCCTGAGGGGGCAGTTCTCCTACAATGAGCAGTTCTTC
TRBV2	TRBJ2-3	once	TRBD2	CASSEAGQGTSGGGPTDTQYF	TGTGCCAGCAGTGAAGCGGGACAGGGCACTAGCGGGGGGGGACCCACAGATACGCAGTATTTT
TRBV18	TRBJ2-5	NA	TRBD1	CASSPQGGWETQYF	TGTGCCAGCTCACCACAAGGGGGCTGGGAGACCCAGTACTTC
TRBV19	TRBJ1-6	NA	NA	CASSNSRIQGSNSPLHF	TGTGCCAGTAGTAACAGTAGAATACAGGGAAGTAATTCACCCCTCCACTTT
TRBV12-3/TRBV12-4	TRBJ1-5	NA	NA	CASSPSSDQPQHF	TGTGCCAGCAGCCCCTCCTCGGATCAGCCCCAGCATTTT
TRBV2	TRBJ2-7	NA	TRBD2	CASSSRLAGDYEQYF	TGTGCCAGCAGTTCTAGACTAGCGGGGGATTACGAGCAGTACTTC
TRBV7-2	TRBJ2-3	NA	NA	CASSLSRLDTQYF	TGTGCCAGCAGCTTATCCCGACTTGATACGCAGTATTTT
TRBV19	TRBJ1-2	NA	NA	CASSIPTGPNYGYTF	TGTGCCAGTAGTATTCCTACAGGGCCAAACTATGGCTACACCTTC
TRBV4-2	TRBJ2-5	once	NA	CASSQERVTRAGETQYF	TGTGCCAGCAGCCAAGAAAGGGTGACTAGGGCGGGGGAGACCCAGTACTTC
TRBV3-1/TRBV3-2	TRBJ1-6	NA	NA	CASSQLPKQAHNSPLHF	TGTGCCAGCAGCCAACTTCCCAAACAGGCACATAATTCACCCCTCCACTTT
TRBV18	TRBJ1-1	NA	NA	CASSPYMPTGATEAFF	TGTGCCAGCTCACCCTATATGCCGACAGGAGCCACTGAAGCTTTCTTT
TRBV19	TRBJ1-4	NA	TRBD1	CASSPEVGDRRNEKLFF	TGTGCCAGTAGTCCAGAGGTGGGGGACAGGAGGAATGAAAAACTGTTTTTT
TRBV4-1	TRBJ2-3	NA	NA	CASSQDRGSGTDTQYF	TGCGCCAGCAGCCAAGATCGCGGGTCGGGCACAGATACGCAGTATTTT
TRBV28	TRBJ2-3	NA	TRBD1	CASSVTGLSFTDTQYF	TGTGCCAGCAGTGTGACAGGGCTTTCTTTCACAGATACGCAGTATTTT
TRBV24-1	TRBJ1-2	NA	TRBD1	CATSVDRGGYTF	TGTGCCACCAGTGTAGACAGGGGTGGCTACACCTTC